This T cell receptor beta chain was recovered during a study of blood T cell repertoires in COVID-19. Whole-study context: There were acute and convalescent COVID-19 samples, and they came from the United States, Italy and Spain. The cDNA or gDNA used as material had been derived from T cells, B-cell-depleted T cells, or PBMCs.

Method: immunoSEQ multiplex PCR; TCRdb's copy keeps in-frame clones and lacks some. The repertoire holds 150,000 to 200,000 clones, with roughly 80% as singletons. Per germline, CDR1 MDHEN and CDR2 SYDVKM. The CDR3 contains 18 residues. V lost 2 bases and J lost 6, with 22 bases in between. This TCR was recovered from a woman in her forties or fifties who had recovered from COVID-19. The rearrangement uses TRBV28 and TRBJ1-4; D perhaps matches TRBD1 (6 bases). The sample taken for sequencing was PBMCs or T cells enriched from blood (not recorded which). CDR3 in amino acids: CASSLGWQGRGLDEKLFF. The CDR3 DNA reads TGTGCCAGCAGTTTAGGTTGGCAGGGGAGGGGCTTAGATGAAAAACTGTTTTTT.